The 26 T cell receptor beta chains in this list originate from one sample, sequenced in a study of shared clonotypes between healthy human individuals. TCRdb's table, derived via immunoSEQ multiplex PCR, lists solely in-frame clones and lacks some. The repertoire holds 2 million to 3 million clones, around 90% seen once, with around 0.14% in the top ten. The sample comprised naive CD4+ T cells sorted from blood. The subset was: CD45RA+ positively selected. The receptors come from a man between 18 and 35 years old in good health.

Here the CDR3 DNA reads TGTGCCAGCAGCTTAGCCACCCCCGGCACGCAGGGCCCTAACACCATATATTTT. Translated, it gives CASSLATPGTQGPNTIYF. The V gene is TRBV7-6, the J gene TRBJ1-3; D is possibly TRBD1 (5 bases). The length of the CDR3 is 18 residues. The V end was cut by 0 bases, the J end by 7 bases, with 22 bases between. Germline V gives CDR1 SGHVS, CDR2 FNYEAQ.

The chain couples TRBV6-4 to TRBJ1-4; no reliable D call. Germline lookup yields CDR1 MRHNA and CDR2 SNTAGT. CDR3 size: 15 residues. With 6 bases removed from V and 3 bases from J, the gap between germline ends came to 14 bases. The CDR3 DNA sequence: TGTGCCAGCAGAATAGGGCAGAAGGCTAATGAAAAACTGTTTTTT. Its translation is CASRIGQKANEKLFF.

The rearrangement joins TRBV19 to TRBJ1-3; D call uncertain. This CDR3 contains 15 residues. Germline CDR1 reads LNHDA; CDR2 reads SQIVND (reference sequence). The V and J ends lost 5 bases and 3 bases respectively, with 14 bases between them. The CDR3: CASSGGRALGNTIYF. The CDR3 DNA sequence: TGTGCCAGTAGTGGCGGACGGGCTCTTGGAAACACCATATATTTT. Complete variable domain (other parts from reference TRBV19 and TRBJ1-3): DGGITQSPKYLFRKEGQNVTLSCEQNLNHDAMYWYRQDPGQGLRLIYYSQIVNDFQKGDIAEGYSVSREKKESFPLTVTSAQKNPTAFYLCASSGGRALGNTIYFGEGSWLTVV.

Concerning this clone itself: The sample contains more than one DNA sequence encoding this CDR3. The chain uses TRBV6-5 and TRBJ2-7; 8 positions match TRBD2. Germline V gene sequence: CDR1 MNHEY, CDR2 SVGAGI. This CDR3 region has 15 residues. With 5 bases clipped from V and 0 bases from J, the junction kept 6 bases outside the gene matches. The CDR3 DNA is TGTGCCAGCAGTAAAACTAGCGGCAGCTCCTACGAGCAGTACTTC. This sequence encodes CASSKTSGSSYEQYF.

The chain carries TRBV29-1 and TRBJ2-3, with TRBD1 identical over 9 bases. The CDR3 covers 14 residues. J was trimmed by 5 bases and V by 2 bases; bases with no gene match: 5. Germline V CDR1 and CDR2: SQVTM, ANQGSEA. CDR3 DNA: TGCAGCGTTGAAACAGGGGGCTATGGAGATACGCAGTATTTT. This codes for CSVETGGYGDTQYF.

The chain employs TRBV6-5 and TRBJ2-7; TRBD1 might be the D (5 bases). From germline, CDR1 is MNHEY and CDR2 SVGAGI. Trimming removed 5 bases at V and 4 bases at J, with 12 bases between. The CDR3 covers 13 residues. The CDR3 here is CASSRHGAYEQYF. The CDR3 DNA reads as TGTGCCAGCAGTAGACATGGGGCGTACGAGCAGTACTTC.

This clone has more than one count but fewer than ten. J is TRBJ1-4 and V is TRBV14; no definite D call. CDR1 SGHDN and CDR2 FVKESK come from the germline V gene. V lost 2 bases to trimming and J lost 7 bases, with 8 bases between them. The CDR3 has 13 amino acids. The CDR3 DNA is TGTGCCAGCAGCCAAACCTGGGGTGAAAAACTGTTTTTT. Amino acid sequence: CASSQTWGEKLFF.

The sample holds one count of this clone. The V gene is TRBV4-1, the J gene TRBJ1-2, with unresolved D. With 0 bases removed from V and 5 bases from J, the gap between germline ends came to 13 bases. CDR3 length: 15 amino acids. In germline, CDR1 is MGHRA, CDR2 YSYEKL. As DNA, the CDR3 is TGCGCCAGCAGCCAAGATATCCCGCTACCGTATGGCTACACCTTC. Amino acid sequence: CASSQDIPLPYGYTF.

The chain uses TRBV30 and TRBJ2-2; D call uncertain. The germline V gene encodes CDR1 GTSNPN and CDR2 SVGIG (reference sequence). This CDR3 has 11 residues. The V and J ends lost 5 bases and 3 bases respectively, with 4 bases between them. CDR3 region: CAWGYTGELFF. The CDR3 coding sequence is TGTGCCTGGGGATACACCGGGGAGCTGTTTTTT.

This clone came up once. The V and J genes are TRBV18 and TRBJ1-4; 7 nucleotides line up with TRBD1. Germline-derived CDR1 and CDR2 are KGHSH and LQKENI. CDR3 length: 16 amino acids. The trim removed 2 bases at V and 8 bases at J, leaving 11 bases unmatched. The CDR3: CASSPNPATGHEKLFF. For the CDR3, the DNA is TGTGCCAGCTCACCAAATCCGGCGACAGGGCACGAAAAACTGTTTTTT.

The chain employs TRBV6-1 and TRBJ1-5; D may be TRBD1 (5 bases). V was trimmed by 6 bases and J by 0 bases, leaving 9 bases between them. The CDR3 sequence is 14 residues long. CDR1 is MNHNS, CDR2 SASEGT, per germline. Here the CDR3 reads CASRPDISNQPQHF. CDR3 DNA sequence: TGTGCCAGCAGGCCGGACATTAGCAATCAGCCCCAGCATTTT.

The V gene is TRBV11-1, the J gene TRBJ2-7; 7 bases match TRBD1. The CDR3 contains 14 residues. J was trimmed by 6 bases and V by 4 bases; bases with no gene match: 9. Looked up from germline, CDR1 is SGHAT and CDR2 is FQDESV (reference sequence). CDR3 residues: CASSSRQGGSEQYF. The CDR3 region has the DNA TGTGCCAGCAGCTCGAGACAGGGTGGGAGCGAGCAGTACTTC.

The CDR3 DNA reads as TGTGCCAGCATCCCTAGCGGGGTTCAAAACATTCAGTACTTC. Translation: CASIPSGVQNIQYF. The rearrangement uses TRBV2 and TRBJ2-4; 9 bases agree with TRBD2. The V gene's germline CDR1 is SNHLY and CDR2 FYNNEI. The CDR3 contains 14 residues. Trimming removed 7 bases from V and 5 bases from J; junction bases left unmatched: 6.

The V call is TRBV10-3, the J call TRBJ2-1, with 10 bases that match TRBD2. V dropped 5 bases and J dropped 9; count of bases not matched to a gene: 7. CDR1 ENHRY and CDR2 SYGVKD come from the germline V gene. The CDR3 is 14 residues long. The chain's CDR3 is CAISSSGSAPEQFF. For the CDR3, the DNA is TGTGCCATCAGTTCTAGCGGGAGCGCCCCTGAGCAGTTCTTC.

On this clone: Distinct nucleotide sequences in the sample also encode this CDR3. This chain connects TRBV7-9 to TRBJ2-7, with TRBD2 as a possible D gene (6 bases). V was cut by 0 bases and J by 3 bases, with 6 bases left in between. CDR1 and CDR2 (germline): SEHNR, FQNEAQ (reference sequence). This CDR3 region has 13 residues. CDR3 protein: CASSLAGSYEQYF. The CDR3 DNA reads TGTGCCAGCAGCTTAGCCGGGAGCTACGAGCAGTACTTC.

Here the CDR3 reads CASPSRGLPIAKNIQYF. As DNA, the CDR3 is TGCGCCAGCCCCTCGCGGGGCCTACCTATAGCCAAAAACATTCAGTACTTC. The chain joins TRBV10-1 to TRBJ2-4; tentatively, D is TRBD2 (6 bases). CDR1 and CDR2 from the germline V gene are WNHNN and SYGVQD (reference sequence). With 8 bases removed from V and 0 bases from J, the gap between germline ends came to 20 bases. There are 17 residues in the CDR3.

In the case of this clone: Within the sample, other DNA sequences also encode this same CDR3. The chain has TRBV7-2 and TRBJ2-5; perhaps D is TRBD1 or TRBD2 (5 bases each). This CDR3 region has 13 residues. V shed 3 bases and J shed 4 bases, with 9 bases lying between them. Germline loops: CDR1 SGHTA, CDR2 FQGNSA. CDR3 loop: CASSLGLAETQYF. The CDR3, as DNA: TGTGCCAGCAGCTTGGGGCTAGCAGAGACCCAGTACTTC.

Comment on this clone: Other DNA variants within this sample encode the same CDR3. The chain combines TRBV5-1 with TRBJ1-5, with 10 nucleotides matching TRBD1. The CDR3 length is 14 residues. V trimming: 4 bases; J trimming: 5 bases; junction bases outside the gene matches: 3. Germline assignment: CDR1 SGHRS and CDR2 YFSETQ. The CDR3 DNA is TGCGCCAGCAGCCCGGGGACAGGGGATCAGCCCCAGCATTTT. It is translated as CASSPGTGDQPQHF.

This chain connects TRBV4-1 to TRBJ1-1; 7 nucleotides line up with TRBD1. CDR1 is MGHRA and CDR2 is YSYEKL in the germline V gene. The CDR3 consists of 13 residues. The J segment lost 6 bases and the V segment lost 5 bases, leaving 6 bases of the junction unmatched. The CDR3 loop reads CASSLADRAEAFF. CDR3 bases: TGCGCCAGCAGCTTAGCAGACAGGGCTGAAGCTTTCTTT.

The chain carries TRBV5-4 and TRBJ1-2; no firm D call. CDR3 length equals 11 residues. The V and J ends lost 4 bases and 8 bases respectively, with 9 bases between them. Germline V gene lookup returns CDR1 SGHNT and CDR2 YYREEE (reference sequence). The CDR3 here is CASSRTGGYTF. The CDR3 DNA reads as TGTGCCAGCAGCAGAACGGGAGGCTACACCTTC.

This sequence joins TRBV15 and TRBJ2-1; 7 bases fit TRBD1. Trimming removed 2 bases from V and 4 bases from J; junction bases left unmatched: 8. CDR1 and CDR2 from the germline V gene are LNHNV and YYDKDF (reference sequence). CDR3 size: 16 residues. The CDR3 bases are TGTGCCACCAGCAGAAACAGGGGCGTCTCATACAATGAGCAGTTCTTC. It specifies CATSRNRGVSYNEQFF. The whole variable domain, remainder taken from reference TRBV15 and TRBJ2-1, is DAMVIQNPRYQVTQFGKPVTLSCSQTLNHNVMYWYQQKSSQAPKLLFHYYDKDFNNEADTPDNFQSRRPNTSFCFLDIRSPGLGDTAMYLCATSRNRGVSYNEQFFGPGTRLTVL.

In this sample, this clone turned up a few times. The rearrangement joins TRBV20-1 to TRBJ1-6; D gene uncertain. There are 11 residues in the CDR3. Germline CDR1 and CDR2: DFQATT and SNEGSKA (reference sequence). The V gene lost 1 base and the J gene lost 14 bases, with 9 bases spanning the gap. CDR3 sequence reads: CSARASASLHF. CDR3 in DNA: TGCAGTGCTAGAGCGTCCGCATCCCTCCACTTT.

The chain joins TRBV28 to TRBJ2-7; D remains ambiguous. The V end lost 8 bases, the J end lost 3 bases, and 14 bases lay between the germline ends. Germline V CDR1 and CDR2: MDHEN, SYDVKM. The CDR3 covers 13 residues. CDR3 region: CASAQVNFYEQYF. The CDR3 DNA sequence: TGTGCCAGCGCGCAGGTTAATTTCTACGAGCAGTACTTC.

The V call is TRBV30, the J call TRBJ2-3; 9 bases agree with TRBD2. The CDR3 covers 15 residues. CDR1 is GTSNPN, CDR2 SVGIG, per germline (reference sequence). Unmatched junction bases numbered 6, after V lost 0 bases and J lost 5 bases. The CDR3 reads CAWSVRRGGRDTQYF. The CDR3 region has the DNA TGTGCCTGGAGTGTACGGCGGGGGGGCCGAGATACGCAGTATTTT.

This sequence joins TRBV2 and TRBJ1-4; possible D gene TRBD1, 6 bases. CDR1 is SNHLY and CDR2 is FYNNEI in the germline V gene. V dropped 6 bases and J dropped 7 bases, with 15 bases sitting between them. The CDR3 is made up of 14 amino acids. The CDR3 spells CASSVQGLGEKLFF. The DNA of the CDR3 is TGTGCCAGCAGCGTACAGGGTCTGGGTGAAAAACTGTTTTTT.

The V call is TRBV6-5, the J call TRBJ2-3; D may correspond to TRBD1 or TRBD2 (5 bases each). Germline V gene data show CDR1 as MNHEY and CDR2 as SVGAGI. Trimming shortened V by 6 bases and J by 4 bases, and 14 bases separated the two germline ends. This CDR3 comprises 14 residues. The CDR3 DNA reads TGTGCCAGCAGCGACTACGGGGCAGCAGATACGCAGTATTTT. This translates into CASSDYGAADTQYF.